These 28 T cell receptor beta chains originate from one sample sequenced in a study of identical twins. TCRdb fed the 5' RACE reads into MiXCR, producing one record per CDR3 protein. The repertoire holds about 150,000 distinct CDR3 sequences, with roughly 3.3% as singletons. The sample was memory T cells sorted from blood. These receptor sequences come from a man aged 18 to 30 in good health.

This clonotype was counted many times. The J gene is TRBJ2-1, the V gene TRBV15; the D gene could be TRBD1 or TRBD2 (5 bases each). CDR3 length: 17 amino acids. V shed 5 bases and J shed 7 bases, with 24 bases lying between them. Per the germline V gene, CDR1 is LNHNV and CDR2 is YYDKDF (reference sequence). DNA of the CDR3: TGTGCCACCAGCCGTAGGATAGGGGCCGGGGATGGTAATGAGCAGTTCTTC. The encoded protein is CATSRRIGAGDGNEQFF.

Ten or more counts support this clonotype. The chain recombines TRBV11-2 with TRBJ2-1, with TRBD2 identical over 9 bases. This CDR3 is built from 17 residues. V shed 4 bases and J 0 bases; nucleotides not matched to a gene: 7. CDR1 and CDR2 from the germline V gene are SGHAT and FQNNGV. CDR3 bases: TGTGCCAGCAGCTCCTTTATTAGCGGGGGCTCCTACAATGAGCAGTTCTTC. Amino acid sequence: CASSSFISGGSYNEQFF. The whole variable domain, filled in from reference TRBV11-2 and TRBJ2-1, reads EAGVAQSPRYKIIEKRQSVAFWCNPISGHATLYWYQQILGQGPKLLIQFQNNGVVDDSQLPKDRFSAERLKGVDSTLKIQPAKLEDSAVYLCASSSFISGGSYNEQFFGPGTRLTVL.

This clonotype was seen many times. This chain connects TRBV29-1 to TRBJ2-3, with D perhaps TRBD1 or TRBD2 (5 bases each). Germline V gene lookup returns CDR1 SQVTM and CDR2 ANQGSEA. The CDR3 sequence is 14 residues long. V was cut by 7 bases and J by 4 bases, with 18 bases left in between. CDR3 sequence (DNA): TGCAGCGGCCGAGTGGGGGACGTGCCAGATACGCAGTATTTT. As protein: CSGRVGDVPDTQYF.

The table lists this clonotype with many counts. The chain is built from TRBV9 and TRBJ2-7; D perhaps matches TRBD2 (6 bases). Between the trimmed V and J ends, which lost 1 base and 7 bases, there was a span of 21 bases. CDR1 is SGDLS, CDR2 YYNGEE, per germline. The CDR3 runs 16 residues. CDR3 DNA: TGTGCCAGCAGCGTATCCCCCTTAGCGGCTACGGGGGAGCAGTACTTC. This encodes CASSVSPLAATGEQYF.

To note about this clonotype: A much larger clone differs by one base, so this may be a read error. The chain recombines TRBV3-1 with TRBJ2-2; no definite D call. Looked up from germline, CDR1 is LGHDT and CDR2 is YNNKEL (reference sequence). V shed 4 bases and J shed 5 bases, with 14 bases lying between them. This CDR3 contains 15 residues. The CDR3 loop reads CASSRVLLRTGELFF. The DNA for the CDR3 is TGTGCCAGCAGCCGAGTTCTCTTACGGACCGGGGAGCTGTTTTTT.

This clonotype was seen many times. This rearrangement joins TRBV9 to TRBJ2-7; D might be TRBD1 (6 bases). CDR1 is SGDLS, CDR2 YYNGEE, per germline. The V end lost 2 bases, the J end lost 4 bases, and 16 bases lay between the germline ends. CDR3 size: 15 residues. The CDR3 spells CASSVGHRAPYEQYF. The CDR3 nucleotides read TGTGCCAGCAGCGTGGGACACAGGGCACCGTACGAGCAGTACTTC.

Ten or more counts support this clonotype. V is TRBV5-6 and J is TRBJ2-3; D unresolved. In germline, CDR1 is SGHDT, CDR2 YYEEEE. The CDR3 has 12 amino acids. V was shortened by 4 bases and J by 6 bases, with 9 bases between the two germline ends. The DNA for the CDR3 is TGTGCCAGCAGCGCCACATGGGATACGCAGTATTTT. Translation: CASSATWDTQYF.

This clonotype was detected ten times or more. The chain carries TRBV29-1 and TRBJ1-3; no clear D. The CDR3 spans 15 residues. V was cut by 1 base and J by 4 bases, with 14 bases left in between. CDR1 is SQVTM, CDR2 ANQGSEA, per germline. The CDR3: CSVEVQELWGNTIYF. The CDR3 DNA reads as TGCAGCGTTGAAGTTCAGGAGTTATGGGGAAACACCATATATTTT. Full variable domain (missing parts from reference TRBV29-1 and TRBJ1-3): SAVISQKPSRDICQRGTSLTIQCQVDSQVTMMFWYRQQPGQSLTLIATANQGSEATYESGFVIDKFPISRPNLTFSTLTVSNMSPEDSSIYLCSVEVQELWGNTIYFGEGSWLTVV.

This clonotype was observed at least ten times. The V and J genes are TRBV5-1 and TRBJ1-2, with D possibly matching TRBD1 (6 bases). V lost 0 bases and J 6 bases, leaving 9 bases between the germline ends. CDR1 and CDR2 from the germline V gene are SGHRS and YFSETQ. The CDR3 consists of 13 residues. The CDR3 reads CASSLGQADGYTF. Written as DNA, the CDR3 is TGCGCCAGCAGCTTGGGACAGGCGGATGGCTACACCTTC.

This clonotype was seen ten or more times. The J gene is TRBJ1-3, the V gene TRBV5-1, with D perhaps matching TRBD1 (6 bases). This CDR3 is built from 16 residues. Germline V gives CDR1 SGHRS, CDR2 YFSETQ. Trimming cost V 6 bases and J 0 bases, with 16 bases left between them. The chain's CDR3 is CASTQDSAISGNTIYF. CDR3 DNA: TGCGCCAGCACCCAGGACAGTGCGATCTCTGGAAACACCATATATTTT. The entire variable domain, with the rest obtained from reference TRBV5-1 and TRBJ1-3, is as follows: KAGVTQTPRYLIKTRGQQVTLSCSPISGHRSVSWYQQTPGQGLQFLFEYFSETQRNKGNFPGRFSGRQFSNSRSEMNVSTLELGDSALYLCASTQDSAISGNTIYFGEGSWLTVV.

This clonotype was recorded at least ten times. The V and J genes are TRBV7-9 and TRBJ2-1; D possibly corresponds to TRBD1 (6 bases). Trimming cost V 5 bases and J 8 bases, with 16 bases left between them. This CDR3 has 14 residues. Germline V CDR1 and CDR2: SEHNR, FQNEAQ (reference sequence). The CDR3 DNA follows: TGTGCCAGCAGCCACTCAGGGGTCCGGCATGAGCAGTTCTTC. It yields the protein CASSHSGVRHEQFF.

This clonotype has ten or more counts. The chain is built from TRBV20-1 and TRBJ2-2; 8 bases match TRBD2. This CDR3 contains 18 residues. Trimming at V came to 1 base and at J to 1 base, leaving 11 bases not matched to a gene. The germline V gene encodes CDR1 DFQATT and CDR2 SNEGSKA (reference sequence). CDR3 residues: CSARAPVIAGLNTGELFF. CDR3 bases: TGCAGTGCTAGAGCCCCCGTGATAGCGGGATTGAACACCGGGGAGCTGTTTTTT.

This clonotype was seen ten or more times. V and J are TRBV29-1 and TRBJ1-2; the D is unclear. This CDR3 contains 11 residues. Germline V gene sequence: CDR1 SQVTM, CDR2 ANQGSEA. The germline V and J ends were trimmed by 5 bases and 6 bases, with 10 bases remaining between them. CDR3 sequence: CSVRGIDGYTF. The DNA for the CDR3 is TGCAGCGTTCGAGGGATCGATGGCTACACCTTC.

This clonotype was counted ten times or more. The V call is TRBV5-6, the J call TRBJ2-7; 12 bases agree with TRBD2. J was trimmed by 4 bases and V by 5 bases; bases with no gene match: 7. Germline lookup yields CDR1 SGHDT and CDR2 YYEEEE. The CDR3 loop spans 15 amino acids. In nucleotides, the CDR3 is TGTGCCAGCAGTCAAGGGACTAGCGGGTATTACGAGCAGTACTTC. Translated, it gives CASSQGTSGYYEQYF.

This clonotype was seen many times. The chain couples TRBV12-3 or TRBV12-4 to TRBJ1-1; D might be TRBD1 (6 bases). The CDR3 runs to 14 residues. V lost 6 bases and J lost 4, with 15 bases in between. The DNA of the CDR3 is TGTGCCAGCAGAGGGGTACAGGGTTTCACTGAAGCTTTCTTT. This codes for CASRGVQGFTEAFF.

This clonotype showed up many times. The chain carries TRBV5-6 and TRBJ2-3; no definite D call. The CDR3 has 20 amino acids. The V gene's germline CDR1 is SGHDT and CDR2 YYEEEE. Deletions cut 3 bases from V and 0 bases from J, with 26 bases between. The CDR3: CASSSEGVGKNYQSTDTQYF. As DNA, the CDR3 is TGTGCCAGCAGCTCCGAAGGTGTAGGGAAGAACTATCAAAGCACAGATACGCAGTATTTT.

This clonotype was recorded at least ten times. This chain connects TRBV20-1 to TRBJ1-5; D gene unclear. V gave up 2 bases and J gave up 6 bases, with 8 bases separating them. This CDR3 contains 12 residues. Germline loops: CDR1 DFQATT, CDR2 SNEGSKA (reference sequence). This CDR3 reads CSARQTRQPQHF. In nucleotides, the CDR3 is TGCAGTGCTAGACAGACCCGTCAGCCCCAGCATTTT.

This clonotype was seen ten or more times. The V and J genes are TRBV7-9 and TRBJ2-7, with TRBD1 as a possible D gene (5 bases). CDR3 length: 14 amino acids. CDR1 is SEHNR, CDR2 FQNEAQ, per germline (reference sequence). Trimming pared 3 bases from V and 6 bases from J, leaving 15 bases between. This chain's CDR3 is CASSLGQGLREQYF. The CDR3, as DNA: TGTGCCAGCAGCTTGGGGCAGGGTCTTCGCGAGCAGTACTTC.

This clonotype was picked up many times. The chain uses TRBV12-3 or TRBV12-4 and TRBJ1-2; tentative D call: TRBD1 (5 bases). Trimming took 1 base from V and 1 from J, leaving 13 bases between them. This CDR3 is built from 16 residues. CDR3 coding DNA: TGTGCCAGCAGTTTAGACCCAGGGTTAATTAACTATGGCTACACCTTC. It translates to CASSLDPGLINYGYTF.

Ten or more counts support this clonotype. The chain combines TRBV28 with TRBJ2-7; 10 bases are shared with TRBD1. Germline V lookup: CDR1 MDHEN, CDR2 SYDVKM. The length of the CDR3 is 13 residues. Trimming removed 6 bases from V and 7 bases from J; junction bases left unmatched: 6. CDR3 residues: CASRTGGAGEQYF. The CDR3 bases are TGTGCCAGCAGGACAGGGGGCGCGGGGGAGCAGTACTTC.

This clonotype was counted many times. This chain uses TRBV7-9 with TRBJ2-1; D unresolved. Trimming pared 6 bases from V and 0 bases from J, leaving 6 bases between. This CDR3 contains 13 residues. Germline V gene data show CDR1 as SEHNR and CDR2 as FQNEAQ (reference sequence). The CDR3 loop reads CASRTSSYNEQFF. The CDR3 DNA sequence: TGTGCCAGCAGGACAAGCTCCTACAATGAGCAGTTCTTC.

This clonotype was detected many times. The rearrangement joins TRBV12-3 or TRBV12-4 to TRBJ1-5, with a tentative D call TRBD1 (5 bases). Trimming took off 6 bases at V and 6 bases at J, with 9 bases between the two ends. CDR3 length: 12 residues. This CDR3 reads CASRRGGQPQHF. The CDR3, as DNA: TGTGCCAGCAGAAGGGGCGGTCAGCCCCAGCATTTT.

This clonotype has ten or more counts. The chain joins TRBV7-2 to TRBJ2-5; 8 positions match TRBD1. CDR3 size: 14 residues. Germline values: CDR1 SGHTA, CDR2 FQGNSA. Germline trimming cut 4 bases from V and 1 base from J; bases unmatched to any gene: 2. In DNA form, the CDR3 reads TGTGCCAGCAGCTGGACAGGGCCCCAAGAGACCCAGTACTTC. Its translation: CASSWTGPQETQYF.

This clonotype was counted only a few times. The V and J genes are TRBV6-1 and TRBJ2-1; D not resolved. This CDR3 comprises 13 residues. Trimming stripped 1 base from V and 12 bases from J, with 13 bases between. From germline, CDR1 is MNHNS and CDR2 SASEGT. CDR3 region: CASSEGHSQVQFF. DNA for the CDR3: TGTGCCAGCAGTGAAGGCCATAGCCAGGTGCAGTTCTTC.

This clonotype showed up many times. V gene TRBV24-1 combines with J gene TRBJ2-2; TRBD2 matches at 7 bases. This CDR3 spans 13 amino acids. From germline, CDR1 is KGHDR and CDR2 SFDVKD. The trim removed 7 bases at V and 5 bases at J, leaving 3 bases unmatched. CDR3 loop: CATSGGGTGELFF. CDR3 coding DNA: TGTGCCACCAGCGGGGGAGGGACCGGGGAGCTGTTTTTT.

This clonotype was seen ten or more times. The chain recombines TRBV5-1 with TRBJ2-2; tentatively, D is TRBD2 (6 bases). Germline CDR1 reads SGHRS; CDR2 reads YFSETQ. The CDR3 has 15 residues. V was cut by 0 bases and J by 6 bases, with 12 bases left in between. In DNA form, the CDR3 reads TGCGCCAGCAGCTTGGCCTTGGAGGGTTCCGGGGAGCTGTTTTTT. Translation: CASSLALEGSGELFF.

The sample holds a few counts of this clonotype. The chain carries TRBV7-2 and TRBJ1-1; no definite D call. Germline values: CDR1 SGHTA, CDR2 FQGNSA. This CDR3 has 14 amino acids. The V and J ends lost 5 bases and 0 bases respectively, with 10 bases between them. The chain's CDR3 is CASSRDTLNTEAFF. The CDR3 DNA reads as TGTGCCAGCAGCCGAGACACTTTGAACACTGAAGCTTTCTTT.

Ten or more counts support this clonotype. The chain links TRBV4-1 to TRBJ2-3; 10 bases fit TRBD1. The ends lost 1 base at V and 1 base at J; junction bases unmatched: 5. Germline CDR1 and CDR2: MGHRA and YSYEKL. This CDR3 region has 17 residues. CDR3 in amino acids: CASSQGDRGWGTDTQYF. The DNA for the CDR3 is TGCGCCAGCAGCCAAGGGGACAGGGGATGGGGCACAGATACGCAGTATTTT.